Each of the 9 T cell receptor beta chains below was sequenced from the same sample in a study of blood T cell repertoires in COVID-19. This table comes from immunoSEQ multiplex PCR, and its TCRdb copy is limited to in-frame clones, with some not included. The table shows 80,000 to 95,000 clones, with 70% to 90% occurring only once. The material sequenced was peripheral blood. The receptors come from a man in his fifties or sixties with active or convalescent COVID-19.

This clone was found once. This rearrangement joins TRBV27 to TRBJ1-1, with D tentatively TRBD1 (6 bases). The V end lost 3 bases, the J end lost 5 bases, and 16 bases lay between the germline ends. The CDR3 has 15 amino acids. The germline V gene has CDR1 MNHEY and CDR2 SMNVEV (reference sequence). CDR3 amino acids: CASSFLGGGSTEAFF. CDR3 bases: TGTGCCAGCAGTTTTCTAGGGGGGGGGAGTACTGAAGCTTTCTTT.

This clone was seen only once. This chain uses TRBV5-1 with TRBJ2-7; 8 bases map to TRBD1. Germline V lookup: CDR1 SGHRS, CDR2 YFSETQ. This CDR3 has 15 amino acids. V shed 1 base and J 6 bases; nucleotides not matched to a gene: 9. CDR3 residues: CASSLSTIGTGEQYF. In DNA form, the CDR3 reads TGCGCCAGCAGCTTGTCGACAATCGGGACAGGCGAGCAGTACTTC.

The genes are TRBV12-5 and TRBJ1-2; D gene unclear. V lost 6 bases and J lost 3, with 11 bases in between. Germline CDR1 and CDR2: LGHNT and FRNRAP. The CDR3 length is 13 residues. The CDR3, as DNA: TGTGCTAGTGGCCAGACAACGGACTATGGCTACACCTTC. The encoded protein is CASGQTTDYGYTF.

V gene TRBV7-7 combines with J gene TRBJ2-6; possible D gene TRBD2, 5 bases. The germline gives CDR1 SSHAT, CDR2 FNYEAQ (reference sequence). V lost 5 bases to trimming and J lost 4 bases, with 12 bases between them. The CDR3 has 15 residues. The CDR3 DNA follows: TGTGCCAGCAGCGAGACGGGGTTAGGGGCCAACGTCCTGACTTTC. It translates to CASSETGLGANVLTF.

In DNA, the CDR3 is TGTGCCAGCAGTGGGACCCTGGCGGGACAGGGACGAACCGGGGAGCTGTTTTTT. This encodes CASSGTLAGQGRTGELFF. The J gene is TRBJ2-2, the V gene TRBV6-1, with 9 positions matching TRBD1. The CDR3 has 18 residues. CDR1 is MNHNS, CDR2 SASEGT, per germline. V gave up 4 bases and J gave up 5 bases; unmatched junction bases: 14.

V is TRBV19 and J is TRBJ1-5; the match to TRBD1 covers 9 bases. Germline V CDR1 and CDR2: LNHDA, SQIVND (reference sequence). The J segment lost 7 bases and the V segment lost 7 bases, leaving 5 bases of the junction unmatched. The CDR3 consists of 13 residues. The CDR3 bases are TGTGCCAGTAACAGGGGGCGCGAACAGCCCCAGCATTTT. It is translated as CASNRGREQPQHF.

This chain joins TRBV19 and TRBJ2-2; 11 bases align to TRBD1. Germline V gene data show CDR1 as LNHDA and CDR2 as SQIVND (reference sequence). Trimming cost V 7 bases and J 1 base; bases outside gene matches: 8. The CDR3 sequence is 17 residues long. The CDR3 DNA is TGTGCCAGTACCACGGACAGGGGGCGAGGGAACACCGGGGAGCTGTTTTTT. Residues: CASTTDRGRGNTGELFF.

The rearrangement uses TRBV21-1 and TRBJ1-2; TRBD1 is the table's D call and was not checked against the DNA. TRBV21-1 is shown as a pseudogene. The CDR3 sequence is 15 residues long. DNA of the CDR3: TGTGCCAGCAGCCAGAACAGGGGGGACTTTGGTGGCTACACCTTC. It codes for CASSQNRGDFGGYTF.

This chain joins TRBV7-9 and TRBJ2-7; TRBD1 might be the D (6 bases). The germline CDR1 and CDR2 sequences are SEHNR and FQNEAQ (reference sequence). The germline V and J ends were trimmed by 3 bases and 0 bases, with 18 bases remaining between them. This CDR3 region has 17 residues. This CDR3 is CASSFGGDRRTSYEQYF. The CDR3, as DNA: TGTGCCAGCAGCTTTGGGGGCGACAGGCGAACCTCCTACGAGCAGTACTTC.